The 31 T cell receptor beta chains below all came from one sample that was sequenced in a study of T cells after posttransplantation cyclophosphamide. Profiling relied on immunoSEQ multiplex PCR, and the TCRdb table lists in-frame clones only, not all of them. This sample has several thousand clones, with approximately 80% found just once. Cyclophosphamide on days +3 and +4 followed busulfan-fludarabine conditioning and a marrow graft. The sample in question was CD8+ T cells sorted from PBMCs, obtained 1404 days after allogeneic stem cell transplant with posttransplant cyclophosphamide. The receptors were sampled from a female patient between 50 and 59 years old who received an allogeneic stem cell transplant from a related donor, was CMV-positive, and had no GVHD. Some of the T cells may derive from the graft donor.

The genes are TRBV2 and TRBJ1-5; 10 bases match TRBD1. The length of the CDR3 is 14 residues. CDR1 SNHLY and CDR2 FYNNEI come from the germline V gene. The V segment lost 2 bases and the J segment 7 bases; nucleotides outside the gene matches: 2. The CDR3 loop is CASSERTGGQPQHF. CDR3 coding DNA: TGTGCCAGCAGTGAACGGACAGGGGGACAGCCCCAGCATTTT.

The rearrangement joins TRBV7-9 to TRBJ2-3, with D tentatively TRBD2 (5 bases). The CDR3 covers 15 residues. The V gene lost 5 bases and the J gene lost 2 bases, with 14 bases spanning the gap. CDR1 is SEHNR and CDR2 is FQNEAQ in the germline V gene (reference sequence). Here the CDR3 reads CASSPPGINTDTQYF. The CDR3 DNA reads as TGTGCCAGCAGCCCCCCGGGGATAAACACAGATACGCAGTATTTT.

V is TRBV28 and J is TRBJ2-7, with 10 nucleotides matching TRBD2. Germline trimming cut 8 bases from V and 4 bases from J; bases unmatched to any gene: 8. The CDR3 runs to 14 residues. In germline, CDR1 is MDHEN, CDR2 SYDVKM. CDR3 amino acids: CASGDLAGGYEQYF. The DNA of the CDR3 is TGTGCCAGCGGAGACTTAGCGGGAGGATACGAGCAGTACTTC.

V is TRBV4-1 and J is TRBJ2-3; TRBD2 is a possible D gene (7 bases). In germline, CDR1 is MGHRA, CDR2 YSYEKL. The CDR3 loop spans 19 amino acids. Trimming stripped 3 bases from V and 5 bases from J, with 27 bases between. CDR3 DNA: TGCGCCAGCAGCCAGGGGGGGGCAATGACGGCAGGGCCAGTAGATACGCAGTATTTT. It is translated as CASSQGGAMTAGPVDTQYF.

This clone came up a few times. The rearrangement links TRBV4-2 to TRBJ1-4, with TRBD1 matching 9 bases. The CDR3 is 15 residues long. Trimming took 4 bases from V and 8 from J; bases not matched to a gene: 8. CDR1 LGHNA and CDR2 YNFKEQ come from the germline V gene. The CDR3: CASSLPGQGDEKLFF. The CDR3, as DNA: TGTGCCAGCAGCCTCCCGGGACAGGGAGACGAAAAACTGTTTTTT.

J is TRBJ2-2 and V is TRBV2; 9 bases agree with TRBD1. CDR3 length equals 13 residues. V was clipped by 11 bases and J by 5 bases; unmatched bases: 6. Germline CDR1 is SNHLY and CDR2 is FYNNEI. The CDR3 loop is CAGRDRDTGELFF. The CDR3 bases are TGTGCCGGGAGGGACAGGGATACCGGGGAGCTGTTTTTT.

There are a few counts of this clone. The chain is built from TRBV19 and TRBJ2-7; possible D gene TRBD2, 6 bases. The germline V gene encodes CDR1 LNHDA and CDR2 SQIVND (reference sequence). Trimming took 1 base from V and 3 from J, leaving 13 bases between them. This CDR3 is 15 amino acids long. The CDR3 region is CASSIVRGGYYEQYF. The CDR3 DNA sequence: TGTGCCAGTAGTATAGTACGGGGAGGATACTACGAGCAGTACTTC.

V usage is TRBV13 and J usage is TRBJ2-7; 13 nucleotides line up with TRBD2. Trimming removed 4 bases from V and 0 bases from J; junction bases left unmatched: 9. Germline V gives CDR1 PRHDT, CDR2 FYEKMQ (reference sequence). This CDR3 is built from 18 residues. The CDR3 region is CASSSTPGTSGISYEQYF. The CDR3 DNA reads as TGTGCCAGCAGCTCGACCCCGGGGACTAGCGGGATCTCCTACGAGCAGTACTTC.

The chain employs TRBV7-9 and TRBJ2-2; TRBD1 agrees at 12 bases. Trimming cost V 7 bases and J 5 bases; bases outside gene matches: 8. This CDR3 has 16 amino acids. Germline V gene sequence: CDR1 SEHNR, CDR2 FQNEAQ (reference sequence). CDR3 in DNA: TGTGCCAGCACCAACCCGGGACAGGGGGCAACCGGGGAGCTGTTTTTT. It encodes CASTNPGQGATGELFF.

The J gene is TRBJ1-5, the V gene TRBV7-9; 7 bases are a match to TRBD1. Per the germline V gene, CDR1 is SEHNR and CDR2 is FQNEAQ (reference sequence). This CDR3 is 14 amino acids long. V dropped 1 base and J dropped 4; count of bases not matched to a gene: 1. This CDR3 is CASSLGQGNQPQHF. As DNA, the CDR3 is TGTGCCAGCAGCTTAGGACAGGGAAATCAGCCCCAGCATTTT.

This chain connects TRBV9 to TRBJ2-2; D perhaps matches TRBD2 (5 bases). With 0 bases removed from V and 5 bases from J, the gap between germline ends came to 8 bases. Germline V gives CDR1 SGDLS, CDR2 YYNGEE. The CDR3 consists of 14 residues. The CDR3 is CASSVEPGTGELFF. The CDR3 DNA sequence: TGTGCCAGCAGCGTAGAACCGGGGACCGGGGAGCTGTTTTTT.

This chain joins TRBV2 and TRBJ2-7; 7 positions agree with TRBD1. There are 14 residues in the CDR3. Germline loops: CDR1 SNHLY, CDR2 FYNNEI. Germline trimming cut 4 bases from V and 9 bases from J; bases unmatched to any gene: 12. The CDR3 reads CASSGTGALEGQYF. CDR3 DNA: TGTGCCAGCAGTGGCACAGGGGCTTTGGAAGGGCAGTACTTC.

This sequence joins TRBV9 and TRBJ2-7; the D gene is possibly TRBD2 (5 bases). Trimming took off 0 bases at V and 4 bases at J, with 14 bases between the two ends. Germline V lookup: CDR1 SGDLS, CDR2 YYNGEE. The CDR3 extends over 15 amino acids. CDR3 sequence (DNA): TGTGCCAGCAGCGTAGAGGCTAGCCGGCGGTACGAGCAGTACTTC. Translated, it gives CASSVEASRRYEQYF.

This chain joins TRBV28 and TRBJ2-3; a weak D match, TRBD2 (5 bases). CDR3 size: 16 residues. Germline V gene sequence: CDR1 MDHEN, CDR2 SYDVKM. Trimming removed 3 bases at V and 0 bases at J, with 13 bases between. CDR3 sequence (DNA): TGTGCCAGCAGTTTCGTCGGCGGACTTAGCACAGATACGCAGTATTTT. This translates into CASSFVGGLSTDTQYF.

Remarks on this clone: The germline gene is not matched at one end of the junction; a read error may be the cause. This chain joins TRBV27 and TRBJ1-1; D unclear. The CDR3 is 13 residues long. Looked up from germline, CDR1 is MNHEY and CDR2 is SMNVEV (reference sequence). DNA of the CDR3: TGTGCCACCAGTTTGGGTGGAGGGACTGAAGCTTTCTTT. Translation gives CATSLGGGTEAFF.

This chain connects TRBV30 to TRBJ2-6; no reliable D call. Germline CDR1 reads GTSNPN; CDR2 reads SVGIG (reference sequence). The CDR3 covers 11 residues. The CDR3: CGSSGANVLTF. CDR3 DNA sequence: TGTGGGAGTTCTGGGGCCAACGTCCTGACTTTC. The full variable domain, with the rest looked up from reference TRBV30 and TRBJ2-6, is SQTIHQWPATLVQPVGSPLSLECTVEGTSNPNLYWYRQAAGRGLQLLFYSVGIGQISSEVPQNLSASRPQDRQFILSSKKLLLSDSGFYLCGSSGANVLTFGAGSRLTVL.

This chain joins TRBV13 and TRBJ2-7; the match to TRBD2 covers 8 bases. Trimming removed 1 base from V and 4 bases from J; junction bases left unmatched: 12. CDR1 PRHDT and CDR2 FYEKMQ come from the germline V gene (reference sequence). The CDR3 loop spans 17 amino acids. CDR3 sequence reads: CASSLEGGSGAFYEQYF. Here the CDR3 DNA reads TGTGCCAGCAGCTTAGAAGGCGGTAGCGGGGCATTTTACGAGCAGTACTTC.

The chain recombines TRBV9 with TRBJ2-7, with D possibly being TRBD2 (6 bases). The germline V and J ends were trimmed by 2 bases and 5 bases, with 20 bases remaining between them. The CDR3 spans 16 residues. Germline V lookup: CDR1 SGDLS, CDR2 YYNGEE. CDR3 sequence: CASSVGTGAVGNEQYF. DNA of the CDR3: TGTGCCAGCAGCGTGGGGACTGGGGCCGTAGGGAACGAGCAGTACTTC.

This chain connects TRBV19 to TRBJ2-1; D possibly corresponds to TRBD2 (5 bases). Trimming took off 3 bases at V and 6 bases at J, with 12 bases between the two ends. CDR1 and CDR2 from the germline V gene are LNHDA and SQIVND (reference sequence). The CDR3 loop spans 14 amino acids. The CDR3 here is CASSIRENVNEQFF. The CDR3 nucleotides read TGTGCCAGTAGTATTCGGGAAAATGTCAATGAGCAGTTCTTC.

This clone was counted a few times. V usage is TRBV10-3 and J usage is TRBJ1-2, with 8 bases fitting TRBD1. CDR3 size: 13 residues. V lost 8 bases, J lost 8 bases, and 10 bases stayed unmatched. The germline V gene has CDR1 ENHRY and CDR2 SYGVKD. The chain's CDR3 is CAIDPRDRPGYTF. In DNA, the CDR3 is TGTGCCATCGACCCGCGGGACAGGCCCGGCTACACCTTC.

The chain uses TRBV6-5 and TRBJ2-2; TRBD1 matches at 7 bases. The ends lost 5 bases at V and 7 bases at J; junction bases unmatched: 7. From germline, CDR1 is MNHEY and CDR2 SVGAGI. The CDR3 covers 14 residues. The CDR3 sequence: CASSPGGRGGELFF. The CDR3 DNA reads TGTGCCAGCAGTCCAGGGGGTCGGGGCGGGGAGCTGTTTTTT.

This chain links TRBV7-9 with TRBJ1-1; possible D gene TRBD1, 6 bases. This CDR3 region has 16 residues. From germline, CDR1 is SEHNR and CDR2 FQNEAQ (reference sequence). V was trimmed by 4 bases and J by 1 base, leaving 16 bases between them. The CDR3 protein is CASSSEGGRTNTEAFF. For the CDR3, the DNA is TGTGCCAGCAGCTCCGAAGGGGGACGCACGAACACTGAAGCTTTCTTT.

Concerning this clone: The germline gene is not matched at one end of the junction; a read error may be the cause. V gene TRBV9 combines with J gene TRBJ1-6; 7 bases are shared with TRBD1. The CDR3 contains 15 residues. Germline V lookup: CDR1 SGDLS, CDR2 YYNGEE. The CDR3 reads CASSNTGTDNSPLHF. The CDR3 region has the DNA TGTGCCAGCAGCAATACCGGGACAGATAATTCCCCCCTCCACTTT.

The rearrangement links TRBV27 to TRBJ2-5, with D possibly being TRBD2 (6 bases). The J call could be wrong; TRBJ2-7 is a better fit for the DNA end. This CDR3 has 14 residues. Germline V gene data show CDR1 as MNHEY and CDR2 as SMNVEV (reference sequence). CDR3 DNA: TGTGCCACCACCACGGAGGGGCCCACCTACGAGCAGTACTTC. Translating gives CATTTEGPTYEQYF.

The chain employs TRBV29-1 and TRBJ2-3, with 7 bases matching TRBD2. From germline, CDR1 is SQVTM and CDR2 ANQGSEA. V was pared by 7 bases and J by 0 bases, with 10 bases of the junction left unmatched. The CDR3 totals 15 residues. The chain's CDR3 is CSALPGGFSTDTQYF. The CDR3 nucleotides read TGCAGCGCCCTACCGGGGGGTTTTAGCACAGATACGCAGTATTTT.

The chain uses TRBV9 and TRBJ2-3; D possibly corresponds to TRBD2 (5 bases). This CDR3 comprises 16 residues. The germline V and J ends were trimmed by 0 bases and 0 bases, with 11 bases remaining between them. The germline gives CDR1 SGDLS, CDR2 YYNGEE. In DNA form, the CDR3 reads TGTGCCAGCAGCGTAGAAGCGGACTTAAGCACAGATACGCAGTATTTT. Translation gives CASSVEADLSTDTQYF.

The chain combines TRBV11-3 with TRBJ2-2; the D is unclear. V was pared by 5 bases and J by 1 base, with 17 bases between. This CDR3 spans 17 amino acids. The V gene's germline CDR1 is SGHNT and CDR2 YENEEA. The CDR3 spells CASSPGGSTGNTGELFF. The DNA for the CDR3 is TGTGCCAGCAGCCCCGGCGGTTCAACTGGGAACACCGGGGAGCTGTTTTTT.

J is TRBJ2-2 and V is TRBV4-1; no definite D call. The V gene's germline CDR1 is MGHRA and CDR2 YSYEKL. V was trimmed by 4 bases and J by 0 bases, leaving 9 bases between them. The CDR3 has 15 residues. CDR3 DNA sequence: TGCGCCAGCAGCCGGCTCGTTCCGAACACCGGGGAGCTGTTTTTT. Encoded protein: CASSRLVPNTGELFF.

This clone was observed once. The V and J genes are TRBV5-1 and TRBJ2-7; 9 nucleotides align to TRBD2. The CDR3 length is 17 residues. V shed 0 bases and J 0 bases; nucleotides not matched to a gene: 7. Germline V gene data show CDR1 as SGHRS and CDR2 as YFSETQ. The CDR3 is CASSLGQLAGFSYEQYF. The CDR3 DNA reads TGCGCCAGCAGCTTGGGACAGCTAGCGGGGTTCTCCTACGAGCAGTACTTC.

This clone was picked up a small number of times. The chain links TRBV6-6 to TRBJ1-1, with no clear D. V dropped 5 bases and J dropped 10 bases, with 14 bases sitting between them. This CDR3 spans 12 amino acids. Per the germline V gene, CDR1 is MNHNY and CDR2 is SVGAGI (reference sequence). The CDR3 DNA reads TGTGCCAGCAGTCCCCCGGACTACCGAGCTTTCTTT. It is translated as CASSPPDYRAFF.

This chain links TRBV27 with TRBJ2-7; 13 positions match TRBD2. The CDR3 sequence is 14 residues long. CDR1 and CDR2 (germline): MNHEY, SMNVEV (reference sequence). V gave up 6 bases and J gave up 7 bases; unmatched junction bases: 6. The CDR3 loop reads CASRQGLAGSEQYF. In nucleotides, the CDR3 is TGTGCCAGCAGACAGGGACTAGCGGGGAGTGAGCAGTACTTC.